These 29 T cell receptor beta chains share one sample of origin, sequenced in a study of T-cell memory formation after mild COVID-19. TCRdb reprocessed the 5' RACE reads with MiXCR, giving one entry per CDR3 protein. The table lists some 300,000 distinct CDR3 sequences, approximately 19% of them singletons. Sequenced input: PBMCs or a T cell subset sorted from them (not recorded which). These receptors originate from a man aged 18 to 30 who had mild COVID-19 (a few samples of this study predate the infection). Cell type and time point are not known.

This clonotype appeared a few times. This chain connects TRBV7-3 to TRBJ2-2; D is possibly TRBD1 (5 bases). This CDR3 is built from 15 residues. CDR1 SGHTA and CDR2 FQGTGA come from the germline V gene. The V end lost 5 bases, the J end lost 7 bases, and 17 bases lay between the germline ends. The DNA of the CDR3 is TGTGCCAGCAGCGCCACCGGGCAGGGCGTCGGGGAGCTGTTTTTT. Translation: CASSATGQGVGELFF.

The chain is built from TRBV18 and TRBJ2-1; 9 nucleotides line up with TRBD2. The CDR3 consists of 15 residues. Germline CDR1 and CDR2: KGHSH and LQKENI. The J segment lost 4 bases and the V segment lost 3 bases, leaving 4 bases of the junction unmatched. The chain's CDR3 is CASSPVTSGYNEQFF. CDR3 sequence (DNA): TGTGCCAGCTCACCGGTGACTAGCGGATACAATGAGCAGTTCTTC.

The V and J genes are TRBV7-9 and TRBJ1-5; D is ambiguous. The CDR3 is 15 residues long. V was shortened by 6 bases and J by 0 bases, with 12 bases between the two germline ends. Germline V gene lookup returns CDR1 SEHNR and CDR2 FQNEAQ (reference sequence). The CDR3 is CASSPGLYSNQPQHF. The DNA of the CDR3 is TGTGCCAGCAGTCCCGGGTTGTATAGCAATCAGCCCCAGCATTTT.

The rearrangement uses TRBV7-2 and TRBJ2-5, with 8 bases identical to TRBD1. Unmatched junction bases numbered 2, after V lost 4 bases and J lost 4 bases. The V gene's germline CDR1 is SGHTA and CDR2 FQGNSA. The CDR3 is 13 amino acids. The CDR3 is CASSSDRGETQYF. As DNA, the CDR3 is TGTGCCAGCAGCTCCGACAGGGGAGAGACCCAGTACTTC.

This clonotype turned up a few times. DNA of the CDR3: TGTGCCAGCAGCCGAAGGACTAGCGGGGGTGATGGTGAGCAGTTCTTC. Translation gives CASSRRTSGGDGEQFF. V and J are TRBV11-2 and TRBJ2-1, with TRBD2 matching over 13 bases. Germline V gene data show CDR1 as SGHAT and CDR2 as FQNNGV. V trimming: 5 bases; J trimming: 9 bases; junction bases outside the gene matches: 10. CDR3 length equals 16 residues.

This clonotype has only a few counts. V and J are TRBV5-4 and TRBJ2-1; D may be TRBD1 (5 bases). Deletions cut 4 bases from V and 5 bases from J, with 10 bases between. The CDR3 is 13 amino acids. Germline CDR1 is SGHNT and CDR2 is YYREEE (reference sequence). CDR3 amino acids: CASSVTTDNEQFF. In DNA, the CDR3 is TGTGCCAGCAGCGTGACGACAGACAATGAGCAGTTCTTC.

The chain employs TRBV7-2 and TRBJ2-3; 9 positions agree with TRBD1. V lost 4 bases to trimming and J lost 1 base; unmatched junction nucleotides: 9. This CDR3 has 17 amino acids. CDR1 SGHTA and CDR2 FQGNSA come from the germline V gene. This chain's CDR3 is CASSSRFGDRGTDTQYF. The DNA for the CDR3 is TGTGCCAGCAGCTCCCGGTTCGGGGACAGGGGCACAGATACGCAGTATTTT.

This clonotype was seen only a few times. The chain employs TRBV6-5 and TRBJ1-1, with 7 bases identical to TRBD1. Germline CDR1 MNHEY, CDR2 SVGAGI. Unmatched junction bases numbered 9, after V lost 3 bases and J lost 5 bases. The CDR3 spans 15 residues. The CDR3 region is CASSYGGSTGTEAFF. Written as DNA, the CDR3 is TGTGCCAGCAGTTATGGGGGATCGACAGGGACTGAAGCTTTCTTT.

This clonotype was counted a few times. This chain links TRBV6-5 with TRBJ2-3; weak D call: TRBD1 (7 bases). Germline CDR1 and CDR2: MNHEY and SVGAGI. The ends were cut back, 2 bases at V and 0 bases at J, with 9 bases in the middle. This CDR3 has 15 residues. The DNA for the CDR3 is TGTGCCAGCAGTTACCAGGGGGGCAGCACAGATACGCAGTATTTT. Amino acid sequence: CASSYQGGSTDTQYF.

The CDR3 sequence is CASSKDNYGYTF. The DNA for the CDR3 is TGCGCCAGCAGCAAGGACAACTATGGCTACACCTTC. The V gene is TRBV4-1, the J gene TRBJ1-2; D remains ambiguous. From germline, CDR1 is MGHRA and CDR2 YSYEKL. Trimming pared 5 bases from V and 2 bases from J, leaving 6 bases between. This CDR3 has 12 amino acids.

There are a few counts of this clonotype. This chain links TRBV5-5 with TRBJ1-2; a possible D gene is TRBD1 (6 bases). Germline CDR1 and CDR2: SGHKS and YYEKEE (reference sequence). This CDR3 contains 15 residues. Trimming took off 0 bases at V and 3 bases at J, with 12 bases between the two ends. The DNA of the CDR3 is TGTGCCAGCAGCTTGGCCCACGGGGGCTACTATGGCTACACCTTC. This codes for CASSLAHGGYYGYTF.

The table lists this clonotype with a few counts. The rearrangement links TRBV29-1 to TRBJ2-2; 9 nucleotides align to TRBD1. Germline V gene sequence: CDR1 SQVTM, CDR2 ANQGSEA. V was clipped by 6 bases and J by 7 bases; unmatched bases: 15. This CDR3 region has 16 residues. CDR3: CSVLRLATGGGGELFF. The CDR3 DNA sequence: TGCAGCGTATTACGTTTAGCGACAGGGGGAGGCGGGGAGCTGTTTTTT.

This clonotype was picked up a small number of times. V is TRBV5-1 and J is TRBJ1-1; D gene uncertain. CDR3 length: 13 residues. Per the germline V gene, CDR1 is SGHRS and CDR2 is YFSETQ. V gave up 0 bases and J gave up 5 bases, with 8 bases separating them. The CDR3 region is CASSLVATTEAFF. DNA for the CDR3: TGCGCCAGCAGCTTGGTTGCTACGACTGAAGCTTTCTTT.

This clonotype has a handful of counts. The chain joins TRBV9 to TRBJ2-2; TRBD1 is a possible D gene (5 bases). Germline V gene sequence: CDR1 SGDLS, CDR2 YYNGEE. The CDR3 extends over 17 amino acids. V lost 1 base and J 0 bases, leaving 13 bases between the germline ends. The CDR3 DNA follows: TGTGCCAGCAGCGTATCGAAGACAGACGCGAACACCGGGGAGCTGTTTTTT. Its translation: CASSVSKTDANTGELFF.

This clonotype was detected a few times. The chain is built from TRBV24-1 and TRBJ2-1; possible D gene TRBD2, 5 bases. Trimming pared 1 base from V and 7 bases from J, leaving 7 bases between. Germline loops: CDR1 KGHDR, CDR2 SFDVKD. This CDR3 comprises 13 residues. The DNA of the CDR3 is TGTGCCACCAGTGATTTCACTAGTAATGAGCAGTTCTTC. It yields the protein CATSDFTSNEQFF.

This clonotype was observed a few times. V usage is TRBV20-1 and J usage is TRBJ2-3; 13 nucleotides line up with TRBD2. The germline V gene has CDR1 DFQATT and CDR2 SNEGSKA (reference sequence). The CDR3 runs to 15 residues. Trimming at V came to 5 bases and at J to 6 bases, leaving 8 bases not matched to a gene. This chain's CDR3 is CSAPRRTSGGDTQYF. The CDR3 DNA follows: TGCAGTGCTCCACGACGGACTAGCGGGGGTGATACGCAGTATTTT.

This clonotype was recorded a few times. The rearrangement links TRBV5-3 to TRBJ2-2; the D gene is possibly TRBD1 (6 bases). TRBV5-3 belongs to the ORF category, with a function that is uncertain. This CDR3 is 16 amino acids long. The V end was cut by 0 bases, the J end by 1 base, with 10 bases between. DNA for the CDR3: TGTGCCAGAAGCTTGGTGGGACACTTGAACACCGGGGAGCTGTTTTTT. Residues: CARSLVGHLNTGELFF.

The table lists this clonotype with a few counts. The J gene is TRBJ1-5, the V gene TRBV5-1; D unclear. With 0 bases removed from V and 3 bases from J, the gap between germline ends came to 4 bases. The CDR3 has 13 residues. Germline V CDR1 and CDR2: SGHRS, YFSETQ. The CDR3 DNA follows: TGCGCCAGCAGCTTGGCACCCAATCAGCCCCAGCATTTT. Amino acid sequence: CASSLAPNQPQHF.

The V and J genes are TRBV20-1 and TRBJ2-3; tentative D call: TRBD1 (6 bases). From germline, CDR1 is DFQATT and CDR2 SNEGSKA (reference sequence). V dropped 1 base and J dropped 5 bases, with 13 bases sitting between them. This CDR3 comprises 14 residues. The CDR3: CSARVVQGGDTQYF. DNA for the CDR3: TGCAGTGCTAGAGTTGTACAGGGTGGAGATACGCAGTATTTT.

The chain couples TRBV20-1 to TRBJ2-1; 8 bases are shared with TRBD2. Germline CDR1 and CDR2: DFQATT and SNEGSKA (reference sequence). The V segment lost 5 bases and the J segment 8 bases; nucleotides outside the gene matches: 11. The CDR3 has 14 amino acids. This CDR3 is CSAHGDGGAYEQFF. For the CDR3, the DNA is TGCAGTGCTCACGGGGACGGGGGGGCTTATGAGCAGTTCTTC.

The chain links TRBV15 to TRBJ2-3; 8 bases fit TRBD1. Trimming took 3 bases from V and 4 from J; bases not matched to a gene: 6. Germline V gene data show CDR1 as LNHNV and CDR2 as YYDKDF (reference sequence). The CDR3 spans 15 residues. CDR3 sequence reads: CATSSRGQAADTQYF. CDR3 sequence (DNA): TGTGCCACCAGCAGCAGGGGGCAGGCAGCAGATACGCAGTATTTT.

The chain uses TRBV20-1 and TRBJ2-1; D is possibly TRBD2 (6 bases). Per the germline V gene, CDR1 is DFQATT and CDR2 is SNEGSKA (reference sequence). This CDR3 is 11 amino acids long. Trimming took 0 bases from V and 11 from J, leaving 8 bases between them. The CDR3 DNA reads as TGCAGTGCTAGAGACGGGAGAAAGCAGTTCTTC. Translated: CSARDGRKQFF.

CDR3 region: CASSPGPGFYEQYV. Written as DNA, the CDR3 is TGTGCCAGCTCACCAGGTCCAGGGTTCTACGAGCAGTACGTC. This chain uses TRBV18 with TRBJ2-7; D might be TRBD1 (5 bases). The V end lost 2 bases, the J end lost 3 bases, and 11 bases lay between the germline ends. The CDR3 is made up of 14 amino acids. Germline V gives CDR1 KGHSH, CDR2 LQKENI.

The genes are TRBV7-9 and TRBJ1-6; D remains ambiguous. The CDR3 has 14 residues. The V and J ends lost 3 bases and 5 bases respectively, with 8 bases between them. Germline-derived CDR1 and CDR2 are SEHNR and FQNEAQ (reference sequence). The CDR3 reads CASSFRGDNSPLHF. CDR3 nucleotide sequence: TGTGCCAGCAGCTTTCGCGGGGATAATTCACCCCTCCACTTT.

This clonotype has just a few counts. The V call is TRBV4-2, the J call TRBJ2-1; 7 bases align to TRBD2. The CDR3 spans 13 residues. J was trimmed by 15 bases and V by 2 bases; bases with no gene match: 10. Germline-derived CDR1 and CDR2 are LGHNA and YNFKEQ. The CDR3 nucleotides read TGTGCCAGCAGCCAATTAGCGGGTCTGTCCATGTTCTTC. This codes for CASSQLAGLSMFF.

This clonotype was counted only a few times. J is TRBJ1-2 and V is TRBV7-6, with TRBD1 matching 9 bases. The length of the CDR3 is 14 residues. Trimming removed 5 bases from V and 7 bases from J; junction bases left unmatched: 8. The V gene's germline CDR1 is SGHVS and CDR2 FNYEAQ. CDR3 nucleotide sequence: TGTGCCAGCAGCCGGGGACAGGGAATAGGTGGCTACACCTTC. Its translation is CASSRGQGIGGYTF.

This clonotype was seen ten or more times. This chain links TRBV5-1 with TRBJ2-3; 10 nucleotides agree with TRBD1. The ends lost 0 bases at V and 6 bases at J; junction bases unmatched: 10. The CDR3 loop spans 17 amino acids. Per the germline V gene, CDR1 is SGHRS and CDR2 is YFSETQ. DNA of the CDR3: TGCGCCAGCAGCTTGGACTCCCCCGGGACAGGGGACGATACGCAGTATTTT. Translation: CASSLDSPGTGDDTQYF.

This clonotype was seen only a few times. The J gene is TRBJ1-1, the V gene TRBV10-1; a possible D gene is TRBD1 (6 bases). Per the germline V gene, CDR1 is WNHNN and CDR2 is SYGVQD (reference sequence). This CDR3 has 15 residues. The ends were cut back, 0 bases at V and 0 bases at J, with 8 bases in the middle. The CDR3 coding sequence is TGCGCCAGCAGTGAGTCGAGGGGGGTGAACACTGAAGCTTTCTTT. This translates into CASSESRGVNTEAFF.

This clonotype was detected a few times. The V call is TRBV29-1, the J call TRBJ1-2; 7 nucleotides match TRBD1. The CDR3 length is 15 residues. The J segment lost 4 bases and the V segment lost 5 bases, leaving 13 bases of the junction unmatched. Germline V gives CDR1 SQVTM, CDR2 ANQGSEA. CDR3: CSVLKLTGTSYGYTF. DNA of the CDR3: TGCAGCGTTCTAAAGTTGACAGGGACTTCCTATGGCTACACCTTC. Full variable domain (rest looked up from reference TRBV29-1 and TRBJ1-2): SAVISQKPSRDICQRGTSLTIQCQVDSQVTMMFWYRQQPGQSLTLIATANQGSEATYESGFVIDKFPISRPNLTFSTLTVSNMSPEDSSIYLCSVLKLTGTSYGYTFGSGTRLTVV.